This T cell receptor (beta chain) appears in the sequencing data of a study of T cells in Graves' hyperthyroidism and ophthalmopathy. Regions amplified from RNA transcripts were the TCR beta CDR3 regions. HTBI primers drove first-round RT-PCR of the TCR CDR3. TCRdb analysed the multiplex PCR reads with MiXCR anew, one entry per CDR3 protein. The sample consists of hundreds of thousands of distinct CDR3 sequences, 45% of them appearing once. The CDR3 covers 15 residues. Losses at the gene ends were 3 bases for V and 8 bases for J; bases not matched to a gene: 8. CDR1 is SEHNR and CDR2 is FQNEAQ in the germline V gene (reference sequence). Study-level results: Appearing also in blood were most of the thyroid clonotypes expanded above 0.001.

This clonotype was counted only a few times. The antigen remains unidentified. The V and J genes are TRBV7-9 and TRBJ1-4; TRBD1 matches 8 bases. The sequencing input was peripheral blood or thyroid tissue (not recorded which). The sequence derives from an adult man with Graves' disease, either hyperthyroidism or ophthalmopathy (not recorded which). For the CDR3, the DNA is TGTGCCAGCAGCTTGCAGGGGGCGGATGGAGAAAAACTGTTTTTT. This sequence encodes CASSLQGADGEKLFF.